A selection of T cell receptor beta chains follows, all from one sample in a study of blood T cell repertoires in COVID-19. The data were produced by immunoSEQ multiplex PCR, yet TCRdb's version contains in-frame clones alone and is incomplete. The sample shows tens of thousands of clones, approximately 90% of them seen only once. The sample comprised peripheral blood. Every receptor here comes from a man in his 60s with acute or convalescent COVID-19. The CDR3 runs from the conserved cysteine through the conserved F or W. A D gene is named only where the DNA matches it firmly. Expanded clones are given a class, and other clones once, few, many or no size at all.

>.|TRBJ2-1|TRBV6-4|.
CAITTGASGPNEQFF
TGTGCCATCACCACAGGGGCTAGCGGGCCTAATGAGCAGTTCTTC
>.|TRBJ1-5|TRBV19|TRBD1
CASSILTGALNQPQHF
TGTGCCAGTAGTATTTTGACAGGGGCCCTCAATCAGCCCCAGCATTTT
>.|TRBJ1-2|TRBV7-8|.
CASSLGRFGQNQYGYTF
TGTGCCAGCAGCTTAGGTAGATTTGGACAGAATCAGTATGGCTACACCTTC
>.|TRBJ2-3|TRBV7-6|TRBD1
CASSLGTGVTDTQYF
TGTGCCAGCAGCTTAGGGACAGGAGTCACAGATACGCAGTATTTT
>.|TRBJ1-4|TRBV5-1|.
CASSLGGWGPNEKLFF
TGCGCCAGCAGCTTGGGTGGTTGGGGGCCTAATGAAAAACTGTTTTTT
>.|TRBJ2-7|TRBV7-2|TRBD2
CASSPRVAGDSYEQYF
TGTGCCAGCAGCCCACGGGTAGCGGGGGATTCCTACGAGCAGTACTTC
>.|TRBJ1-2|TRBV19|TRBD1
CASNLGTGLSYGYTF
TGTGCCAGTAATCTTGGGACAGGGCTGAGCTATGGCTACACCTTC
>.|TRBJ2-5|TRBV2|.
CASSRTGGEETQYF
TGTGCCAGCAGTCGCACAGGGGGGGAAGAGACCCAGTACTTC
>.|TRBJ1-2|TRBV15|TRBD1
CATSRPGGEGASGYTF
TGTGCCACCAGCAGACCTGGGGGAGAGGGGGCGTCTGGCTACACCTTC
>.|TRBJ2-5|TRBV27|.
CASSFFGSADTQYF
TGTGCCAGCAGTTTCTTCGGCTCTGCGGATACCCAGTACTTC
>.|TRBJ1-2|TRBV9|.
CASSVSKTGFGYTF
TGTGCCAGCAGCGTATCGAAAACAGGGTTTGGCTACACCTTC
>.|TRBJ2-2|TRBV4-3|TRBD2
CASSPGLAAGELFF
TGCGCCAGCAGCCCGGGACTAGCCGCCGGGGAGCTGTTTTTT
>.|TRBJ2-5|TRBV30|TRBD2
CAWSGLAGAVGTQYF
TGTGCCTGGAGTGGTCTAGCGGGGGCGGTGGGGACCCAGTACTTC
>.|TRBJ1-6|TRBV7-2|TRBD1
CASSFSGTGGSPLHF
TGTGCCAGCAGCTTCAGCGGGACAGGGGGCTCACCCCTCCACTTT
>.|TRBJ2-1|TRBV7-2|TRBD2
CASSHGSGLAGAWNEQFF
TGTGCCAGCAGCCACGGTTCTGGGCTAGCGGGGGCCTGGAATGAGCAGTTCTTC
>.|TRBJ2-3|TRBV7-2|TRBD2
CASSMLAVGGTQYF
TGTGCCAGCAGCATGCTAGCGGTGGGGGGAACGCAGTATTTT
>.|TRBJ2-7|TRBV10-3|.
CAISPQGSRYEQYF
TGTGCCATCAGTCCCCAGGGTTCTAGATACGAGCAGTACTTC
>.|TRBJ1-1|TRBV12-3/TRBV12-4|.
CASSPRQRTEAFF
TGTGCCAGCAGTCCCCGACAGCGCACTGAAGCTTTCTTT
>.|TRBJ2-3|TRBV30|.
CAWSPPGPTRIDTQYF
TGTGCCTGGAGTCCCCCCGGACCGACTAGAATTGATACGCAGTATTTT
>.|TRBJ1-5|TRBV5-8|TRBD1
CASSLRGQGNQPQHF
TGTGCCAGCAGCTTGCGCGGACAGGGCAATCAGCCCCAGCATTTT
>.|TRBJ2-1|TRBV19|.
CASSIAPSSYNEQFF
TGTGCCAGTAGTATAGCCCCTAGCTCCTACAATGAGCAGTTCTTC
>few|TRBJ1-2|TRBV6-2/TRBV6-3|.
CASSPKGGSPSYGYTF
TGTGCCAGCAGTCCCAAAGGCGGCAGTCCCAGCTATGGCTACACCTTC
>.|TRBJ1-1|TRBV19|.
CASTPSAATRAFF
TGTGCCAGTACCCCTTCGGCCGCCACGCGGGCTTTCTTT
>.|TRBJ1-1|TRBV6-5|TRBD1
CASNRGTEAFF
TGTGCCAGCAACAGGGGCACTGAAGCTTTCTTT
>.|TRBJ2-3|TRBV5-1|TRBD1
CASSQDRGTDTQYF
TGCGCCAGCAGCCAGGACAGGGGCACAGATACGCAGTATTTT
>.|TRBJ1-3|TRBV11-2|TRBD1
CASSLVGQGSESGNTIYF
TGTGCCAGCAGCTTAGTCGGACAGGGGTCGGAGTCTGGAAACACCATATATTTT
>once|TRBJ2-7|TRBV28|TRBD1
CASKHFGTDPFSYEQYF
TGTGCCAGCAAGCACTTTGGGACAGACCCATTCTCCTACGAGCAGTACTTC
>.|TRBJ2-1|TRBV7-8|.
CASSLEQLPYNEQFF
TGTGCCAGCAGCTTAGAACAGCTACCTTACAATGAGCAGTTCTTC
>.|TRBJ1-2|TRBV2|.
CASSDRSRENYGYTF
TGTGCCAGCAGTGATCGGTCCAGGGAAAACTATGGCTACACCTTC
>.|TRBJ2-3|TRBV3-1/TRBV3-2|TRBD2
CASSPIYSGGTDTQYF
TGTGCCAGCAGTCCTATATATAGCGGGGGCACAGATACGCAGTATTTT
>.|TRBJ1-1|TRBV7-2|.
CASSAGLAAFF
TGTGCCAGCAGCGCAGGGTTGGCAGCTTTCTTT
>.|TRBJ2-5|TRBV5-6|TRBD1
CASSTQGANLQETQYF
TGTGCCAGCAGCACACAGGGGGCCAACCTCCAAGAGACCCAGTACTTC
>once|TRBJ2-1|TRBV7-2|TRBD2
CASSLTSGGAPNEQFF
TGTGCCAGCAGCTTAACTAGCGGGGGGGCCCCCAATGAGCAGTTCTTC
>.|TRBJ2-6|TRBV19|TRBD2
CASSINGGYGANVLTF
TGTGCCAGTAGTATCAACGGGGGGTACGGGGCCAACGTCCTGACTTTC
>.|TRBJ2-3|TRBV4-3|TRBD2
CASSPQIAGGTDTQYF
TGCGCCAGCAGCCCCCAAATAGCGGGGGGCACAGATACGCAGTATTTT